This T cell receptor (beta chain) emerged from a study of graft-versus-host responses after intestinal transplantation. The data were produced by immunoSEQ multiplex PCR, yet TCRdb's version contains in-frame clones alone and is incomplete. Found here are tens of thousands of clones, around 90% of them singletons; the top ten hold roughly 0.35%. As regards this clone: Its antigen remains unidentified.

Germline V gene data show CDR1 as SGHDT and CDR2 as YYEEEE. The CDR3 extends over 16 amino acids. The V end lost 0 bases, the J end lost 2 bases, and 15 bases lay between the germline ends. The chain has TRBV5-6 and TRBJ2-7, with D possibly being TRBD2 (5 bases). This sample comprised unstimulated CD4+ T cells sorted from spleen or lymph node cells, obtained before intestinal transplant. This clonotype was sampled from a human donor who received an intestinal transplant. For the CDR3, the DNA is TGTGCCAGCAGCTTGGTACAGTTCGGGGTGGCCTACGAGCAGTACTTC. Its translation is CASSLVQFGVAYEQYF.